The clone carrying this T cell receptor (beta chain) came up many times. TCRdb reprocessed the PCR reads with MiXCR, giving one entry per CDR3 protein. The sample lists about 510,000 distinct CDR3 sequences, about a quarter occurring once. This specimen comes from a study of molecular identifiers for immune sequencing clone quantification. CDR3 length: 14 residues. The germline CDR1 and CDR2 sequences are MNHEY and SMNVEV (reference sequence). V was trimmed by 4 bases and J by 5 bases, leaving 15 bases between them. With RNA at 10%, 30% or 50%, naive CD8 libraries came from about 20,000 to 1,000,000 sorted cells.

The sequenced sample was naive CD8+ T cells from blood, with Jurkat cell RNA spiked in. Subset reported: FACS-sorted CD8+CD4-CCR7+CD45RA+ naive T cells. The sequence came from a human donor in good health. Some libraries in this study had Jurkat cell RNA spiked in. The V call is TRBV27, the J call TRBJ2-7; no firm D call. CDR3 DNA: TGTGCCAGCAGTTCCCTTGGCCCGATGGACGAGCAGTACTTC. Translating it yields CASSSLGPMDEQYF.